The rows below give T cell receptor beta chains drawn from one sample of a study of CD8+CD57+ T cells in acquired aplastic anemia. One entry per CDR3 protein, called by TCRdb with MiXCR from the reads. The sample has fewer than 200,000 distinct CDR3 sequences, 55% to 80% seen once. Sequencing was carried out using sorted CD4+, CD8+, or CD8+CD57+ T cells (not recorded which) from PBMCs. These receptors were taken from a human donor in good health. Both conserved end residues are part of each CDR3. The D gene is left open where the match is weak. Expanded clones are given a class, and other clones once, few, many or no size at all.

J,V,size,D,CDR3,DNA
TRBJ2-7,TRBV7-9,.,.,CAIEVHEQYF,TGTGCCATAGAGGTCCACGAGCAGTACTTC
TRBJ2-5,TRBV12-3/TRBV12-4,many,TRBD1,CASTLRDREDRETQYF,TGTGCCAGCACTCTCAGGGACAGGGAAGATAGGGAGACCCAGTACTTC
TRBJ2-3,TRBV18,.,.,CASSPPPEHLADTQYF,TGTGCCAGCTCACCACCCCCAGAGCACCTGGCTGATACGCAGTATTTT
TRBJ2-5,TRBV6-1,.,TRBD2,CAISEPASGGETQYF,TGTGCCATCAGTGAACCCGCTAGCGGGGGTGAGACCCAGTACTTC
TRBJ2-5,TRBV7-2,few,.,CASLSDIARSETQYF,TGTGCCAGCCTCAGCGATATTGCCAGATCGGAGACCCAGTACTTC
TRBJ1-2,TRBV2,.,.,CASSEGAGTRWGYTF,TGTGCCAGCAGTGAAGGGGCCGGGACACGGTGGGGCTACACCTTC
TRBJ1-4,TRBV2,.,.,CASSTNEKLFF,TGTGCCAGCAGCACTAATGAAAAACTGTTTTTT
TRBJ1-1,TRBV2,.,.,CASSEAQGVTEAFF,TGTGCCAGCAGTGAAGCGCAGGGCGTCACTGAAGCTTTCTTT
TRBJ1-6,TRBV7-9,few,.,CASSLVGETLHF,TGTGCCAGCAGCTTGGTTGGGGAAACCCTCCACTTT
TRBJ1-2,TRBV24-1,.,.,CATSDPDRPNYGYTF,TGTGCCACCAGTGATCCCGATAGACCTAACTATGGCTACACCTTC
TRBJ1-2,TRBV7-8,.,TRBD1,CASSPDRVVDGYTF,TGTGCCAGCAGCCCCGACAGGGTAGTCGATGGCTACACCTTC
TRBJ2-7,TRBV29-1,.,TRBD1,CSVQTGANYEQYF,TGCAGCGTGCAGACAGGGGCAAACTACGAGCAGTACTTC
TRBJ1-6,TRBV20-1,.,.,CSAGDKFNSPLHF,TGCAGTGCCGGGGACAAATTCAATTCACCCCTCCACTTT
TRBJ1-5,TRBV7-9,.,.,CASGTGANQPQHF,TGTGCCAGCGGAACCGGGGCCAATCAGCCCCAGCATTTT
TRBJ2-3,TRBV7-9,.,.,CASSLGTSTDTQYF,TGTGCCAGTAGCCTAGGGACGAGCACAGATACGCAGTATTTT
TRBJ1-1,TRBV7-8,.,.,CASSPKRLQGTEAFF,TGTGCCAGCAGTCCGAAGCGACTACAGGGTACTGAAGCTTTCTTT
TRBJ2-7,TRBV14,.,TRBD1,CASSPGTGQEQYF,TGTGCCAGCAGCCCTGGGACAGGGCAAGAGCAGTACTTC
TRBJ2-2,TRBV2,.,.,CASGQTNTGELFF,TGTGCCAGCGGACAGACAAACACCGGGGAGCTGTTTTTT
TRBJ2-7,TRBV7-6,.,.,CASSFQAPRGEQYF,TGTGCCAGCAGCTTCCAGGCCCCGAGGGGCGAGCAGTACTTC
TRBJ2-3,TRBV11-2,.,.,CASSFEQGLGADTQYF,TGTGCCAGCAGCTTCGAACAGGGTCTTGGGGCAGATACGCAGTATTTT